This T cell receptor beta chain is from a study of blood T cell repertoires in COVID-19. In the study overall: The samples span acute and convalescent COVID-19 from the United States, Italy and Spain. PBMCs, B-cell-depleted T cells, or T cells were the source of the cDNA or gDNA that made up the material.

Authors' analysis steps: Scientists estimated how many nucleated cells there were by amplifying reference gene primers. Some clones are missing from TCRdb's copy, which holds only in-frame ones; the method was immunoSEQ multiplex PCR. V and J calls and clone size come straight from that table; D and trimming were deduced from the DNA. There are some 430,000 clones in the sample; about nine tenths occur only once, and approximately 0.55% lies in the top ten. Resolution of symptoms, clearance, or two negative PCRs was present in recovered Cohort 3 donors. The sample taken for sequencing was PBMCs or T cells enriched from blood (not recorded which). This clonotype was obtained from a man between 18 and 35 years old who had recovered from COVID-19.

The CDR3 DNA sequence: TGTGCCAGCAGGGGCCGGGACAGCCAATATTCACCCCTCCACTTT. Translating it yields CASRGRDSQYSPLHF. The chain uses TRBV2 and TRBJ1-6; 7 bases map to TRBD1. The J segment lost 8 bases and the V segment lost 6 bases, leaving 10 bases of the junction unmatched. The germline gives CDR1 SNHLY, CDR2 FYNNEI. The CDR3 runs to 15 residues.